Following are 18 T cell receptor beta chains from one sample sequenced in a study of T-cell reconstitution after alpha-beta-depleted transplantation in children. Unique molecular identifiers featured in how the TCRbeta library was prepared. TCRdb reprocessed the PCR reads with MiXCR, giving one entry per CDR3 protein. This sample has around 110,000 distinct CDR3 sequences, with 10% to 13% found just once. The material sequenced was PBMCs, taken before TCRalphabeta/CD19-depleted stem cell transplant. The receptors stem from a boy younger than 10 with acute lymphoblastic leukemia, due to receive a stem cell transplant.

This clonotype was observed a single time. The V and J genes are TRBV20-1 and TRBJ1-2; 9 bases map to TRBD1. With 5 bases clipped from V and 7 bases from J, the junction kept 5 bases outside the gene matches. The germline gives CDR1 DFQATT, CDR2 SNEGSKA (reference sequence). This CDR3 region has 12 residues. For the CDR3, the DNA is TGCAGTGCTGTTCGACAGGGGGTTGGCTACACCTTC. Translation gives CSAVRQGVGYTF.

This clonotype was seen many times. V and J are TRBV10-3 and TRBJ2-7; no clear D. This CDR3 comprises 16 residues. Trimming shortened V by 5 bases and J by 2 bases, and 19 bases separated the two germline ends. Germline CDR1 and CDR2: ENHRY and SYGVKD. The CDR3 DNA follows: TGTGCCATCAGTAACCCTTCTGCACTGGGAACCTACGAGCAGTACTTC. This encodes CAISNPSALGTYEQYF.

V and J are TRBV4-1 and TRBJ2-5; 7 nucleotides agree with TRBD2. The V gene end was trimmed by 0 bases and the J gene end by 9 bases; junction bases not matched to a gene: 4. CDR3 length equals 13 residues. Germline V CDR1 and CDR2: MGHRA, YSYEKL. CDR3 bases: TGCGCCAGCAGCCAAGAGGAACGGGGGGCCCAGTACTTC. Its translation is CASSQEERGAQYF.

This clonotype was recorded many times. CDR3: CASLMEAGGRETQYF. CDR3 nucleotide sequence: TGTGCCAGCTTAATGGAGGCGGGAGGGCGGGAGACCCAGTACTTC. The chain carries TRBV3-1 and TRBJ2-5; TRBD2 agrees at 9 bases. Germline V gives CDR1 LGHDT, CDR2 YNNKEL (reference sequence). The CDR3 spans 15 residues. After removal of 8 bases from V and 5 bases from J, the junction contained 12 bases not matched to a gene.

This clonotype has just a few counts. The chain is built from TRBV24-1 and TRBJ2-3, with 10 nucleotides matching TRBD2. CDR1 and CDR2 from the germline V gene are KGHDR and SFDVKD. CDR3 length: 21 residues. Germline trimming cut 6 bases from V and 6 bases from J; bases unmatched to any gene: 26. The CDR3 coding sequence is TGTGCCACCAGTACTGTTATGTGCGGGACTAGCGACCTCCCCCCTGGGGATACGCAGTATTTT. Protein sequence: CATSTVMCGTSDLPPGDTQYF.

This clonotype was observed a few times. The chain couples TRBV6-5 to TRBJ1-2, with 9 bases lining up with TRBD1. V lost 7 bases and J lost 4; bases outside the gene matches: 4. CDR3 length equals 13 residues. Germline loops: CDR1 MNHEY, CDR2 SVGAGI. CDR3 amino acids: CASTGTGIYGYTF. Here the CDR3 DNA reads TGTGCCAGCACCGGGACAGGGATCTATGGCTACACCTTC.

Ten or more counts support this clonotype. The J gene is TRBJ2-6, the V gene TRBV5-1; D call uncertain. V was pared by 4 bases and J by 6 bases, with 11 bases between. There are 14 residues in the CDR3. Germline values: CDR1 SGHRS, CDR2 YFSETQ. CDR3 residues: CASSPSPEANVLTF. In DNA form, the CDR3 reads TGCGCCAGCAGCCCTTCACCGGAGGCCAACGTCCTGACTTTC.

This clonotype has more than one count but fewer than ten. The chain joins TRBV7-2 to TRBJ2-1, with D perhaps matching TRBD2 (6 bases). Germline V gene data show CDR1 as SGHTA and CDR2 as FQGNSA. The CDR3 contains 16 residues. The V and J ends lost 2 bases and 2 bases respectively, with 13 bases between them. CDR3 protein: CASSLSAGTTYNEQFF. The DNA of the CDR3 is TGTGCCAGCAGCTTATCCGCGGGAACAACCTACAATGAGCAGTTCTTC.

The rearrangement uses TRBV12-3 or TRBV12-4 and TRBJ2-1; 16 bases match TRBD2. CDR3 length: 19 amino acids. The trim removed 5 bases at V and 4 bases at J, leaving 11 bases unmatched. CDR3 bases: TGTGCCAGCAGTCCTTTCGGGACTAGCGGGAGGGCCTCTTACAATGAGCAGTTCTTC. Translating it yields CASSPFGTSGRASYNEQFF.

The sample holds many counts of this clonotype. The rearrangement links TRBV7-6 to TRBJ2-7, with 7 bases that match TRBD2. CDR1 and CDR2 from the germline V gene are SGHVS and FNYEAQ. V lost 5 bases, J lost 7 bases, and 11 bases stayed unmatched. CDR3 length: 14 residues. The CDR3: CASSPVGGSGEQYF. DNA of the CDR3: TGTGCCAGCAGCCCCGTGGGCGGGAGTGGTGAGCAGTACTTC.

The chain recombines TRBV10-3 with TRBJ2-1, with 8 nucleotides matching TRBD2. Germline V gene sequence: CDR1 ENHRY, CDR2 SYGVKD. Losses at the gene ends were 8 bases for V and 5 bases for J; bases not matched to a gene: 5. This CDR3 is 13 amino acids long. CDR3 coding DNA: TGTGCCATCGGGGTGACTAGCGACAATGAGCAGTTCTTC. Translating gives CAIGVTSDNEQFF.

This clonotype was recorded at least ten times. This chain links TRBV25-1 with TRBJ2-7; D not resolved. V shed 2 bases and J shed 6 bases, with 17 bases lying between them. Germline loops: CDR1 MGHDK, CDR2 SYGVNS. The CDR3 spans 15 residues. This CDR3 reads CASSETGNTYIEQYF. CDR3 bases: TGTGCCAGCAGTGAAACCGGCAATACATACATCGAGCAGTACTTC.

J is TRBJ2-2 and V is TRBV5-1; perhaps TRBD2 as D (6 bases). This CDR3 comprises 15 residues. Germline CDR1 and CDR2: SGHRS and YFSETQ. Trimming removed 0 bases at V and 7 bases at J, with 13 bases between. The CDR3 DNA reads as TGCGCCAGCAGCTTGGGATGGAGGGTTGGCGGGGAGCTGTTTTTT. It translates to CASSLGWRVGGELFF.

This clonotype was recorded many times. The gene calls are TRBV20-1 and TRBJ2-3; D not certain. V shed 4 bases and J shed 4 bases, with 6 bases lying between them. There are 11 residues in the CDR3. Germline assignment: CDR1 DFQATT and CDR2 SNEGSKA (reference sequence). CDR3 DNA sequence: TGCAGTGCTATTGGGGCAGATACGCAGTATTTT. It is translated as CSAIGADTQYF.

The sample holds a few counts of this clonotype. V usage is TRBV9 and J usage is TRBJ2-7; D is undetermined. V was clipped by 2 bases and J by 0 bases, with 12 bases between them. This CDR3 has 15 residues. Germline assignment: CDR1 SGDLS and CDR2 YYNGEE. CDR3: CASSVGRLSSYEQYF. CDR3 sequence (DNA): TGTGCCAGCAGCGTCGGAAGACTGAGCTCCTACGAGCAGTACTTC.

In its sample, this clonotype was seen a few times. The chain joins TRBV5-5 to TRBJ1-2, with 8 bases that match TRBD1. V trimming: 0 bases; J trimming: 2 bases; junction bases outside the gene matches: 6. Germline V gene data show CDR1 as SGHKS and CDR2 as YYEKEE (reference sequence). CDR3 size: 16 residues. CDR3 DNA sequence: TGTGCCAGCAGCTTGGGGACAGGGTTAAAGAACTATGGCTACACCTTC. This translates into CASSLGTGLKNYGYTF.

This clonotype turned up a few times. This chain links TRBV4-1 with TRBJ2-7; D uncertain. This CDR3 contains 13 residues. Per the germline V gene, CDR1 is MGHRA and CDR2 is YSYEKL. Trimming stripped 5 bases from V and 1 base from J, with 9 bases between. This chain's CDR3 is CASSLRLSYEQYF. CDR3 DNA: TGCGCCAGCAGCTTACGGTTATCCTACGAGCAGTACTTC.

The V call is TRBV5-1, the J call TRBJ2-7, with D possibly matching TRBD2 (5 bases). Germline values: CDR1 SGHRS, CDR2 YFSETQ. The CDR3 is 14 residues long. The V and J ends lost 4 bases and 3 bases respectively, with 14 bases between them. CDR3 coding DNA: TGCGCCAGCAGCGCGGAGGAATCGGGCTACGAGCAGTACTTC. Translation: CASSAEESGYEQYF.